This T cell receptor beta chain was sequenced in a study of cytomegalovirus exposure and HLA in healthy donors. PCR amplification relied on 60 Vbeta primers (plus 13 Jbeta primers). The assay was immunoSEQ multiplex PCR, and TCRdb's table has in-frame clones only and misses some. The table lists 200,000 or so clones, about four fifths of them singletons. Of note for this clone: What it binds is unknown.

Study-wide findings and caveats: Some V segments could not be told apart, so they were left out, TRBV6-2 and TRBV6-3 among them.

The CDR3 runs 14 residues. V lost 6 bases and J 0 bases, leaving 11 bases between the germline ends. Germline loops: CDR1 SGHVS, CDR2 FQNEAQ. Sequences were obtained from PBMCs. This chain uses TRBV7-8 with TRBJ1-1; D is unresolved. The TCR sequence derives from a woman aged 25 to 39 in good health and CMV-seropositive. In DNA form, the CDR3 reads TGTGCCAGCAGTCCAGTGAATATGAACACTGAAGCTTTCTTT. It encodes CASSPVNMNTEAFF.